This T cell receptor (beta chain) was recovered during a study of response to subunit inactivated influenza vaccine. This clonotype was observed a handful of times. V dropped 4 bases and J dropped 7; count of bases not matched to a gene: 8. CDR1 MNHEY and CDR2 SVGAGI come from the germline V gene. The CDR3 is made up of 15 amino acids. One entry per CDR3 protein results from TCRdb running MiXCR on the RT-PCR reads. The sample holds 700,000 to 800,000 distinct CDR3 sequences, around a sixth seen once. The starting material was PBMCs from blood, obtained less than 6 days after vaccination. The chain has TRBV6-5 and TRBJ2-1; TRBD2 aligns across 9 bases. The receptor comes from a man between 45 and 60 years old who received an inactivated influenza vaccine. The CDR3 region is CASSFHGTSLNEQFF. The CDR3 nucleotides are TGTGCCAGCAGTTTCCACGGGACTAGCCTGAATGAGCAGTTCTTC.